Listed here are 10 T cell receptor beta chains from one sample, sequenced in a study of identical twins. TCRdb analysed the 5' RACE reads with MiXCR anew, one entry per CDR3 protein. The table records about 1.7 million distinct CDR3 sequences, more than 30% of them present only once. Sequenced material: cord blood. The receptors come from a newborn girl in good health.

This clonotype was seen a handful of times. J is TRBJ1-2 and V is TRBV6-2 or TRBV6-3; weak D call: TRBD1 (6 bases). Germline V gives CDR1 MNHEY, CDR2 SVGEGT. The V and J ends lost 6 bases and 2 bases respectively, with 22 bases between them. This CDR3 is 17 amino acids long. The CDR3 sequence is CASSLNPIGQLNYGYTF. CDR3 bases: TGTGCCAGCAGCCTAAACCCCATTGGACAGCTAAACTATGGCTACACCTTC.

The sample holds a few counts of this clonotype. The V call is TRBV11-2, the J call TRBJ2-3, with TRBD2 matching over 11 bases. V was pared by 3 bases and J by 4 bases, with 6 bases of the junction left unmatched. The germline V gene encodes CDR1 SGHAT and CDR2 FQNNGV. This CDR3 region has 16 residues. The DNA of the CDR3 is TGTGCCAGCAGCTTTCTAGCGGGAGGAGTGGCAGATACGCAGTATTTT. Residues: CASSFLAGGVADTQYF.

CDR3 sequence reads: CASSQTGTGSWGYTF. CDR3 in DNA: TGTGCCAGCAGTCAGACCGGGACAGGAAGCTGGGGCTACACCTTC. The J gene is TRBJ1-2, the V gene TRBV6-1, with 8 positions matching TRBD1. Trimming cost V 5 bases and J 8 bases; bases outside gene matches: 13. Germline CDR1 reads MNHNS; CDR2 reads SASEGT. The CDR3 covers 15 residues.

The rearrangement uses TRBV18 and TRBJ2-7; no clear D gene. Deletions cut 2 bases from V and 2 bases from J, with 13 bases between. CDR3 length: 15 amino acids. Germline-derived CDR1 and CDR2 are KGHSH and LQKENI. The CDR3, as DNA: TGTGCCAGCTCACCAAGTTCTACATTGACCTACGAGCAGTACTTC. This codes for CASSPSSTLTYEQYF.

The chain uses TRBV20-1 and TRBJ2-1; unclear D gene. Per the germline V gene, CDR1 is DFQATT and CDR2 is SNEGSKA (reference sequence). CDR3 length equals 14 residues. Trimming pared 6 bases from V and 0 bases from J, leaving 12 bases between. The CDR3: CSAPPRSSYNEQFF. The CDR3 DNA sequence: TGCAGTGCCCCCCCTAGAAGCTCCTACAATGAGCAGTTCTTC.

J is TRBJ2-5 and V is TRBV20-1; D gene uncertain. V was trimmed by 3 bases and J by 3 bases, leaving 8 bases between them. CDR3 size: 12 residues. The germline V gene has CDR1 DFQATT and CDR2 SNEGSKA (reference sequence). The CDR3 DNA sequence: TGCAGTGCTAGTCAGGATAAAGAGACCCAGTACTTC. Protein: CSASQDKETQYF.

The chain carries TRBV20-1 and TRBJ2-7, with D possibly being TRBD1 (5 bases). The CDR3 contains 13 residues. V lost 0 bases, J lost 6 bases, and 12 bases lay in between. Germline V gene sequence: CDR1 DFQATT, CDR2 SNEGSKA (reference sequence). The DNA of the CDR3 is TGCAGTGCTAGAGATCGGCTCAGGGCCGAGCAGTACTTC. Its translation: CSARDRLRAEQYF.

A note on this clonotype: This could be a read error, since a much larger clone is one nucleotide away. V is TRBV7-2 and J is TRBJ2-3; D is ambiguous. There are 13 residues in the CDR3. Germline CDR1 is SGHTA and CDR2 is FQGNSA. CDR3 region: CASSLATPNTRYF. Here the CDR3 DNA reads TGTGCCAGCAGCTTAGCCACACCCAATACGCGGTATTTT.

This chain links TRBV7-2 with TRBJ2-7; the D is unclear. This CDR3 contains 15 residues. Germline V gives CDR1 SGHTA, CDR2 FQGNSA. V lost 2 bases to trimming and J lost 3 bases, with 14 bases between them. CDR3 in amino acids: CASSLYPGENYEQYF. The CDR3 DNA follows: TGTGCCAGCAGCTTATATCCAGGAGAGAACTACGAGCAGTACTTC.

This clonotype has a handful of counts. The chain uses TRBV5-1 and TRBJ2-1, with D unclear. Trimming shortened V by 2 bases and J by 10 bases, and 7 bases separated the two germline ends. CDR1 and CDR2 from the germline V gene are SGHRS and YFSETQ. This CDR3 contains 11 residues. CDR3 sequence: CASSFTREQFF. CDR3 coding DNA: TGCGCCAGCAGCTTTACCCGGGAGCAGTTCTTC.